This record concerns one T cell receptor (beta chain) sequence. What it recognizes is unknown. This record belongs to a study of shared clonotypes between healthy human individuals. In the study overall: Three plates were used per donor for CD4 naive, three for CD4 memory, two for CD8 naive and one for CD8 memory.

Per the germline V gene, CDR1 is GTSNPN and CDR2 is SVGIG (reference sequence). With 5 bases removed from V and 4 bases from J, the gap between germline ends came to 6 bases. The CDR3 covers 11 residues. Sequencing was performed with immunoSEQ multiplex PCR; in TCRdb, only in-frame clones are kept and a portion is missing. Of 2.3 million or so clones listed, 85% to 95% are singletons. Study-wide points: The four-donor shared clonotypes exceeded non-shared clonotypes in generation probability, with non-shared ones scoring lower. The study generally estimated greater richness for naive than memory subsets. Sequencing depth was expected to affect clonotype sharing among donors.

The V call is TRBV30, the J call TRBJ1-5, with D hard to call. Sequenced sample: naive CD4+ T cells from PBMCs. Specified subset: CD45RA+ positively selected. The clonotype comes from a man aged 18 to 35 in good health. Some clones in this sample may be carry-over from other donors' samples. The CDR3 region has the DNA TGTGCCTGGGGGGTGAATCAGCCCCAGCATTTT. The encoded protein is CAWGVNQPQHF.